This T cell receptor (beta chain) was recorded in a study of regulatory T cells in long-lasting Graves disease. Study-wide findings and caveats: Sampling was limited to peripheral blood rather than thyroid tissue.

The time point here: newly diagnosed GD, antithyroid drugs for less than 3 months. The TCR library was made from RNA extracted from PBMCs. CDR3 regions were amplified by Arm-PCR using iRepertoire HTBI primers to build TCR beta libraries. In the original workflow: Across all samples, 62 TRBV segments and 15 or so TRBJ segments were identified. MiXCR, run by TCRdb on the multiplex PCR reads, gives a single entry per CDR3 protein. TCRdb's processing, not the authors' own work, is the source of the V and J calls. Here the sample spans fewer than 550,000 distinct CDR3 sequences, roughly 15% being singletons. Between the trimmed V and J ends, which lost 2 bases and 3 bases, there was a span of 11 bases. Germline-derived CDR1 and CDR2 are SEHNR and FQNEAQ (reference sequence). The CDR3 loop spans 14 amino acids. With respect to this clonotype: The antigen is unknown.

The data also belong to a second study, concerning T cells in Graves' hyperthyroidism and ophthalmopathy. This second study notes: Reasons for excluding patients were uncontrolled infection, other autoimmune disease, pregnancy or lactation. Researchers found most expanded thyroid clonotypes above 0.001 in blood as well.

This material consisted of peripheral blood mononuclear cells (PBMCs), taken at new diagnosis, from a patient treated with antithyroid drugs. This TCR was recovered from a woman in her forties or fifties with Graves disease. The chain has TRBV7-9 and TRBJ2-7; possible D gene TRBD1, 5 bases. In nucleotides, the CDR3 is TGTGCCAGCAGCTTATCAATGCAGGGCTACGAGCAGTACTTC. Translation gives CASSLSMQGYEQYF.